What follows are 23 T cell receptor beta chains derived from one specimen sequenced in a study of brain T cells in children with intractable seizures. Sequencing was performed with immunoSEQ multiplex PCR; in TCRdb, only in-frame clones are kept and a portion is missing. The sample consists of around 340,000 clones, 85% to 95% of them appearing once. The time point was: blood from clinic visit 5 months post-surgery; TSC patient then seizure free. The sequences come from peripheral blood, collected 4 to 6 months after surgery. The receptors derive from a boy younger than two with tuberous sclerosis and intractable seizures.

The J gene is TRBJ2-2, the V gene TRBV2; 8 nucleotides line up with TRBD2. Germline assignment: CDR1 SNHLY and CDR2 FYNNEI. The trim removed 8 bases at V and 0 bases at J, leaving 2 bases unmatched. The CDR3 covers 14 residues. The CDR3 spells CASSSGSNTGELFF. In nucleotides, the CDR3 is TGTGCCAGCTCTAGCGGGTCGAACACCGGGGAGCTGTTTTTT. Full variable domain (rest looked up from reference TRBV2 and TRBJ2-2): EPEVTQTPSHQVTQMGQEVILRCVPISNHLYFYWYRQILGQKVEFLVSFYNNEISEKSEIFDDQFSVERPDGSNFTLKIRSTKLEDSAMYFCASSSGSNTGELFFGEGSRLTVL.

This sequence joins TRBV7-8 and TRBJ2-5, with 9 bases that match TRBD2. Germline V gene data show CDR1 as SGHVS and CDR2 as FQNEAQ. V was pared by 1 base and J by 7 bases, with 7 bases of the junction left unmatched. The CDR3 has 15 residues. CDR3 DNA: TGTGCCAGCAGCTTAGAGGGGACTAGCATGGGGACCCAGTACTTC. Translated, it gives CASSLEGTSMGTQYF.

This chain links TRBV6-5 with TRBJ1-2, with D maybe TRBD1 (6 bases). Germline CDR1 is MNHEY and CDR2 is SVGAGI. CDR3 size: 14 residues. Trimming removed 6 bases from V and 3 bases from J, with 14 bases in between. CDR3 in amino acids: CASRVDPGDYGYTF. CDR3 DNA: TGTGCCAGCAGAGTAGACCCAGGGGACTATGGCTACACCTTC.

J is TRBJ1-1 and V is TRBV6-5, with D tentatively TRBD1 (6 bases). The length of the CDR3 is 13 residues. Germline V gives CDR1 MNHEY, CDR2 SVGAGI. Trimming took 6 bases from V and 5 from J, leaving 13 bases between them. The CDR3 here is CASSRGWGTEAFF. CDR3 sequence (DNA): TGTGCCAGCAGCAGGGGCTGGGGAACTGAAGCTTTCTTT.

The CDR3 reads CASSFWAGQRYEQYF. The CDR3 DNA follows: TGTGCCAGCAGTTTTTGGGCAGGGCAAAGGTACGAGCAGTACTTC. The chain recombines TRBV28 with TRBJ2-7; D is perhaps TRBD1 (5 bases). The CDR3 runs to 15 residues. Germline CDR1 and CDR2: MDHEN and SYDVKM. The V end was cut by 3 bases, the J end by 4 bases, with 16 bases between.

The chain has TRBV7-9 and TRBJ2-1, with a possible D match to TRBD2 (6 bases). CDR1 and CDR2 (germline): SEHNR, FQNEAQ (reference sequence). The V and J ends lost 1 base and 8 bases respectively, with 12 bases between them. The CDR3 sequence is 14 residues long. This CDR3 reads CASSLGGLEDEQFF. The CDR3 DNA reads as TGTGCCAGCAGCTTAGGGGGACTTGAGGATGAGCAGTTCTTC. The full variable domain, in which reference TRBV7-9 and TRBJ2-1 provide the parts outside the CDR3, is DTGVSQNPRHKITKRGQNVTFRCDPISEHNRLYWYRQTLGQGPEFLTYFQNEAQLEKSRLLSDRFSAERPKGSFSTLEIQRTEQGDSAMYLCASSLGGLEDEQFFGPGTRLTVL.

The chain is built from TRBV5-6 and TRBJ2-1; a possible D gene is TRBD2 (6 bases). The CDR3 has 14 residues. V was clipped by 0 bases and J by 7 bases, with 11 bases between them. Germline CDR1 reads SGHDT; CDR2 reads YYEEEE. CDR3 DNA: TGTGCCAGCAGCTTGGCGGCAGGGAGGAATGAGCAGTTCTTC. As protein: CASSLAAGRNEQFF.

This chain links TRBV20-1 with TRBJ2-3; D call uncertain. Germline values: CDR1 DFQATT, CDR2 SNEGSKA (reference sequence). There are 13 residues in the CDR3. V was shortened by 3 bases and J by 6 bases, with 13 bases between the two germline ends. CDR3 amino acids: CSASYGSRDTQYF. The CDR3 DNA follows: TGCAGTGCTAGTTATGGTAGTAGGGATACGCAGTATTTT.

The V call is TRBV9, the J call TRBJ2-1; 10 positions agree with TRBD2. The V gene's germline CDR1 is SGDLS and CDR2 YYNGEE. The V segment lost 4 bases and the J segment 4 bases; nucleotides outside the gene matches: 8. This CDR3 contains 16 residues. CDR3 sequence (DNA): TGTGCCAGCAGCCCGCTAGCGGGAGACCCTTACAATGAGCAGTTCTTC. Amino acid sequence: CASSPLAGDPYNEQFF.

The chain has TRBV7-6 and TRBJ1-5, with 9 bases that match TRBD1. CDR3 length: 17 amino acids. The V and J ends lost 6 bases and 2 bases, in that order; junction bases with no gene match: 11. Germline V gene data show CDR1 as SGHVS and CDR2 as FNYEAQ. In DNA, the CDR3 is TGTGCCAGCAGACACAACAGGGGGCTCTTTTGCAATCAGCCCCAGCATTTT. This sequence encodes CASRHNRGLFCNQPQHF.

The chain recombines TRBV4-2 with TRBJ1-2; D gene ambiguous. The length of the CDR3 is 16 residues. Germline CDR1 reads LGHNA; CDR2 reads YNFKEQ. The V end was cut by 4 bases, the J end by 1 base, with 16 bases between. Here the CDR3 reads CASSPLFRKNNYGYTF. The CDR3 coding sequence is TGTGCCAGCAGCCCCCTGTTTCGTAAGAATAACTATGGCTACACCTTC.

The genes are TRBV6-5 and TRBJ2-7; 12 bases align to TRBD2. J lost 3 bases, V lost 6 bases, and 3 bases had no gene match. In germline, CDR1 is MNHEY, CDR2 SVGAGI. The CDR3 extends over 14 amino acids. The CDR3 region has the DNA TGTGCCAGCAGCACTAGCGGGAGGAGCTACGAGCAGTACTTC. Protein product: CASSTSGRSYEQYF.

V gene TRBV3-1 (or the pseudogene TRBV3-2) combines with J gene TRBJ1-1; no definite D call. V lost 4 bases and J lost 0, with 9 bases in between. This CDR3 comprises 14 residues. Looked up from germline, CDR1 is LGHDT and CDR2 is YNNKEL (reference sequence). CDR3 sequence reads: CASSPDTLNTEAFF. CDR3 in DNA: TGTGCCAGCAGCCCAGACACCCTGAACACTGAAGCTTTCTTT.

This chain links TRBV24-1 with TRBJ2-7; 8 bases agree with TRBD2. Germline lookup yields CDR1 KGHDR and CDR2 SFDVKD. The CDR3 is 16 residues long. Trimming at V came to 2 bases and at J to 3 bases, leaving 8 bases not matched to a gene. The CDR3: CATSDSSGTRNYEQYF. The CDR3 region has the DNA TGTGCCACCAGTGATTCTTCTGGGACTAGAAACTACGAGCAGTACTTC.

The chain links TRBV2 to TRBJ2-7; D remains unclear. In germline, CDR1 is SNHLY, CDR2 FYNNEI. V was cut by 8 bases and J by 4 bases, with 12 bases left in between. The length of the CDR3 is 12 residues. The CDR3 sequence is CASAVGSYEQYF. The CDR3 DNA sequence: TGTGCCAGCGCCGTAGGTTCTTACGAGCAGTACTTC.

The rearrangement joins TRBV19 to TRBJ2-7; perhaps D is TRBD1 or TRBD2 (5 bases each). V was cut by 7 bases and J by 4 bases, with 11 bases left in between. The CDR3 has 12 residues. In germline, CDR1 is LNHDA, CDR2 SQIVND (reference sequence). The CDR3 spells CASTGDAYEQYF. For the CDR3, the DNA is TGTGCCAGTACTGGGGACGCTTACGAGCAGTACTTC. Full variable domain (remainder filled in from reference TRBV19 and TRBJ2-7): DGGITQSPKYLFRKEGQNVTLSCEQNLNHDAMYWYRQDPGQGLRLIYYSQIVNDFQKGDIAEGYSVSREKKESFPLTVTSAQKNPTAFYLCASTGDAYEQYFGPGTRLTVT.

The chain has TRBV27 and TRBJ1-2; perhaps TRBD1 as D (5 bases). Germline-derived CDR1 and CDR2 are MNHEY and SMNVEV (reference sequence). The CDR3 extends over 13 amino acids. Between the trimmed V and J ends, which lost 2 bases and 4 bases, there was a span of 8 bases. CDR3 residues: CASSLTGPYGYTF. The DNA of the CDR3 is TGTGCCAGCAGTTTAACAGGTCCCTATGGCTACACCTTC.

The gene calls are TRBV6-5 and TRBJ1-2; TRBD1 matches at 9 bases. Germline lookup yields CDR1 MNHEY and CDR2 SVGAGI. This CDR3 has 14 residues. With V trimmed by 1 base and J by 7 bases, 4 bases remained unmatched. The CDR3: CASSYLQGARGYTF. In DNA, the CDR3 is TGTGCCAGCAGTTACTTACAGGGGGCGCGTGGCTACACCTTC.

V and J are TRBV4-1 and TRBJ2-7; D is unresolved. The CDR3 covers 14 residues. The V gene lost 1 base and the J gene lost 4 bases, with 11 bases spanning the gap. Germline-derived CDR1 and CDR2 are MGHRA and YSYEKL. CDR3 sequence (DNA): TGCGCCAGCAGCCAAGTCACTCGCCCTTACGAGCAGTACTTC. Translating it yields CASSQVTRPYEQYF.

In DNA, the CDR3 is TGTGCCAGCACCGATGGACAGGGCGCCTATGGCTACACCTTC. Amino acids: CASTDGQGAYGYTF. The chain recombines TRBV7-3 with TRBJ1-2; the match to TRBD1 covers 8 bases. CDR1 is SGHTA and CDR2 is FQGTGA in the germline V gene. J gave up 4 bases and V 7 bases, and 8 bases lay outside the gene matches. The CDR3 has 14 amino acids.

The CDR3 sequence is CASSLDAGDEKLFF. For the CDR3, the DNA is TGTGCCAGCAGCTTGGATGCCGGGGATGAAAAACTGTTTTTT. V gene TRBV5-4 combines with J gene TRBJ1-4, with D uncertain. The CDR3 loop spans 14 amino acids. Germline V gene data show CDR1 as SGHNT and CDR2 as YYREEE (reference sequence). The germline V and J ends were trimmed by 0 bases and 6 bases, with 9 bases remaining between them.

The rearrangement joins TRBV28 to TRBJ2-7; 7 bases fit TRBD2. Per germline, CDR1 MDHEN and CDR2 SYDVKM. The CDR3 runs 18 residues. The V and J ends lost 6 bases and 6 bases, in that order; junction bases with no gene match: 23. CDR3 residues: CASSPHRGPGGYRAEQYF. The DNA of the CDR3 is TGTGCCAGCAGCCCCCACCGGGGCCCCGGGGGGTATCGCGCCGAGCAGTACTTC.

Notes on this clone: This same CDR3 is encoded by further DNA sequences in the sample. The CDR3 bases are TGTGCCAGCAGGGGGTCCCCCCCAGGGGAGCAGTTCTTC. Protein: CASRGSPPGEQFF. This rearrangement joins TRBV25-1 to TRBJ2-1; tentatively, D is TRBD1 (5 bases). The CDR3 has 13 amino acids. From germline, CDR1 is MGHDK and CDR2 SYGVNS. Trimming removed 6 bases at V and 10 bases at J, with 16 bases between.